One TCR beta chain is described in this entry. As yet, its antigen is unknown. This sample stems from a study of cytomegalovirus exposure and HLA in healthy donors. The overall study: When just under 400 donors were genotyped, more than 70% of them were found to fall in the Caucasian-associated ancestry cluster. Whole-study results and caveats: Later analysis showed most CMV-associated TCR beta chains appearing HLA-restricted. TCR beta chains numbering more than 150 were designated cytomegalovirus-associated.

The PCR was carried out with 60 Vbeta primers and 13 Jbeta primers. Clones were sequenced by immunoSEQ multiplex PCR, and TCRdb holds only the in-frame ones, with some missing. The data show 150,000 to 200,000 clones, with roughly 80% seen just once and under 7.5% held by the top ten. Germline V gene data show CDR1 as SGHNT and CDR2 as YYREEE (reference sequence). This CDR3 comprises 16 residues. Unmatched junction bases numbered 16, after V lost 0 bases and J lost 11 bases. The sequencing sample was made of PBMCs. The clonotype comes from a man aged 25-40 years in good health and CMV-seropositive. The J gene is TRBJ1-1, the V gene TRBV5-4; 7 bases match TRBD1. CDR3 amino acids: CASSLGQAFPQGVAFF. Here the CDR3 DNA reads TGTGCCAGCAGCTTGGGGCAGGCGTTTCCCCAGGGGGTGGCTTTCTTT.